This T cell receptor (beta chain) was sequenced in a study of cytomegalovirus exposure and HLA in healthy donors. Overall study context: The same platform as the approximately 670 first-cohort repertoires was used for the 95 to 150 validation repertoires, a later analysis reported.

General observations from the study: Altogether, more than 150 TCR beta chains were recorded as cytomegalovirus-associated. Under in vitro conditions, a few CMV-associated chains were confirmed as specific for CMV antigens.

Separate from the roughly 700-subject first cohort was the approximately 120-subject validation cohort, to which the donors belonged. Points on this clone: Its antigen remains unknown.

Profiling relied on immunoSEQ multiplex PCR, and the TCRdb table lists in-frame clones only, not all of them. The table lists approximately 81,000 clones, 85% to 95% of them singletons, with approximately 0.7% in the top ten. The CDR3 is made up of 11 amino acids. CDR1 is GTSNPN and CDR2 is SVGIG in the germline V gene (reference sequence). Trimming removed 0 bases from V and 6 bases from J, with 6 bases in between. This receptor was taken from a man aged 18 to 35 in good health and CMV-seronegative. Sequenced sample: PBMCs. The chain joins TRBV30 to TRBJ2-7; no clear D gene. The CDR3 here is CAWSVRSEQYF. CDR3 DNA: TGTGCCTGGAGTGTACGGTCCGAGCAGTACTTC.